This T cell receptor (beta chain) came from a study of cytomegalovirus exposure and HLA in healthy donors. Researchers ran the PCR with 60 Vbeta and 13 Jbeta primers. Only in-frame clones appear in the TCRdb table, and some are missing; sequencing was by immunoSEQ multiplex PCR. This table has about 150,000 clones, around a tenth appearing once. Study outcomes and limitations: Compared with the approximately 680-donor mean, an Asian-associated ancestry cluster reportedly had fewer N-insertions, according to a later analysis.

Turning to this clone: Its antigen is undetermined. Since no conserved phenylalanine or tryptophan closes the CDR3, a read error is the likely cause.

CDR1 and CDR2 (germline): LNHNV, YYDKDF (reference sequence). V was cut by 0 bases and J by 6 bases, with 14 bases left in between. CDR3 length: 15 residues. The source is a man in his forties or fifties in good health and CMV-seronegative. The V gene is TRBV15, the J gene TRBJ1-1, with a possible D match to TRBD1 (5 bases). Sequencing was done on a sample of PBMCs. CDR3 amino acids: CATSRDRGGAAEAFL. The DNA of the CDR3 is TGTGCCACCAGCAGAGATCGCGGGGGAGCGGCTGAAGCTTTCTTG.